This T cell receptor (beta chain) was captured in a study of blood T cell repertoires in COVID-19. TCRdb's copy holds only in-frame clones and misses some; the assay was immunoSEQ multiplex PCR. In the table there are some 400,000 clones, roughly nine tenths of which are singletons. With V trimmed by 5 bases and J by 5 bases, 11 bases remained unmatched. Germline values: CDR1 SGHNT, CDR2 YENEEA. The length of the CDR3 is 15 residues. The sequence was collected from a woman between 35 and 50 years old who had been exposed to COVID-19. Sequencing used PBMCs or T cells enriched from blood (not recorded which). This rearrangement joins TRBV11-3 to TRBJ1-1, with 7 bases fitting TRBD1. The CDR3 DNA reads as TGTGCCAGCAGCACGCCCACAGGGGCGAGTACTGAAGCTTTCTTT. Translation: CASSTPTGASTEAFF. The full variable domain, in which reference TRBV11-3 and TRBJ1-1 provide the parts outside the CDR3, is EAGVVQSPRYKIIEKKQPVAFWCNPISGHNTLYWYLQNLGQGPELLIRYENEEAVDDSQLPKDRFSAERLKGVDSTLKIQPAELGDSAVYLCASSTPTGASTEAFFGQGTRLTVV.